This TCR beta chain is from a study of CD8+ T cells in alopecia areata. General study points: Greater clonality was observed in lesional scalp samples, especially alopecia totalis/universalis, versus normal scalp.

Comment on this clone: Its antigen remains unknown.

Sequencing relied on a cDNA template that was reverse transcribed from extracted RNA. The protocol was immunoSEQ multiplex PCR, while the TCRdb copy is restricted to in-frame clones and leaves out a portion. The top ten hold over 0.85% of the sample, which has over 110,000 clones, about 51% seen once. This CDR3 is 14 amino acids long. J lost 7 bases, V lost 4 bases, and 8 bases had no gene match. CDR1 is SNHLY and CDR2 is FYNNEI in the germline V gene. The chain couples TRBV2 to TRBJ2-7, with 9 bases aligning to TRBD1. The sequence was collected from a human donor with alopecia areata. Sequenced here: CD4+ T cells sorted from blood, sampled at week 0. The CDR3 bases are TGTGCCAGCAGTGGAGGGACAGGGACGGGGGAGCAGTACTTC. As protein: CASSGGTGTGEQYF. The entire variable domain, with the rest obtained from reference TRBV2 and TRBJ2-7, is as follows: EPEVTQTPSHQVTQMGQEVILRCVPISNHLYFYWYRQILGQKVEFLVSFYNNEISEKSEIFDDQFSVERPDGSNFTLKIRSTKLEDSAMYFCASSGGTGTGEQYFGPGTRLTVT.